What follows are 25 T cell receptor beta chains derived from one specimen sequenced in a study of blood T cell repertoires in COVID-19. Profiling relied on immunoSEQ multiplex PCR, and the TCRdb table lists in-frame clones only, not all of them. This table holds 85,000 to 130,000 clones, roughly nine tenths found once. The source material was peripheral blood. Receptors originate from a man in his 60s with acute or convalescent COVID-19.

The chain employs TRBV12-5 and TRBJ1-1; TRBD1 is a possible D gene (6 bases). V was shortened by 5 bases and J by 4 bases, with 23 bases between the two germline ends. Looked up from germline, CDR1 is LGHNT and CDR2 is FRNRAP. The CDR3 runs 17 residues. The CDR3 DNA sequence: TGTGCTAGTGGTCTAAACAGGAGGGGGGGTGTCCCCACTGAAGCTTTCTTT. Translating gives CASGLNRRGGVPTEAFF.

This clone was seen a few times. J is TRBJ2-7 and V is TRBV5-1; 7 bases agree with TRBD2. The germline gives CDR1 SGHRS, CDR2 YFSETQ. The CDR3 length is 14 residues. With 4 bases clipped from V and 6 bases from J, the junction kept 10 bases outside the gene matches. The chain's CDR3 is CASSEGLYGTEQYF. CDR3 DNA: TGCGCCAGCAGCGAGGGACTATACGGTACCGAGCAGTACTTC.

The chain joins TRBV6-9 to TRBJ1-1, with a possible D match to TRBD1 (5 bases). V shed 2 bases and J shed 4 bases, with 14 bases lying between them. The CDR3 consists of 15 residues. Germline lookup yields CDR1 MNHGY and CDR2 SVAAGI. The CDR3 is CASSYVRVQFTEAFF. The DNA for the CDR3 is TGTGCCAGCAGTTATGTCAGGGTTCAATTCACTGAAGCTTTCTTT.

The J gene is TRBJ1-2, the V gene TRBV9; the match to TRBD1 covers 11 bases. V shed 0 bases, J shed 4 bases, and the junction held 5 bases outside the gene matches. Germline lookup yields CDR1 SGDLS and CDR2 YYNGEE. The CDR3 runs to 16 residues. The CDR3 DNA sequence: TGTGCCAGCAGCGTAGGGGACAGGGGGGCGACCTATGGCTACACCTTC. It codes for CASSVGDRGATYGYTF.

V and J are TRBV5-1 and TRBJ1-6, with D possibly being TRBD1 (5 bases). Germline V gene sequence: CDR1 SGHRS, CDR2 YFSETQ. V was pared by 4 bases and J by 10 bases, with 15 bases between. The CDR3 covers 14 residues. DNA of the CDR3: TGCGCCAGCAGCCCAGCCTTGGGGCTGTCACCCCTCCACTTT. Translated: CASSPALGLSPLHF.

The rearrangement uses TRBV2 and TRBJ1-2, with a possible D match to TRBD1 (5 bases). V gave up 0 bases and J gave up 1 base, with 9 bases separating them. The CDR3 runs to 15 residues. CDR1 is SNHLY, CDR2 FYNNEI, per germline. The CDR3 region has the DNA TGTGCCAGCAGTGAAGCGGGACTTCTTAACTATGGCTACACCTTC. This gives the protein CASSEAGLLNYGYTF.

This chain connects TRBV19 to TRBJ1-1, with a tentative D call TRBD1 (6 bases). The CDR3 totals 14 residues. Looked up from germline, CDR1 is LNHDA and CDR2 is SQIVND (reference sequence). Between the trimmed V and J ends, which lost 3 bases and 3 bases, there was a span of 11 bases. In DNA form, the CDR3 reads TGTGCCAGTAGTATTTCGCCAGGGGACACTGAAGCTTTCTTT. As protein: CASSISPGDTEAFF.

About this clone: Other DNA sequences in the sample encode the same CDR3. The chain has TRBV6-6 and TRBJ1-1; 7 nucleotides line up with TRBD1. CDR1 and CDR2 (germline): MNHNY, SVGAGI (reference sequence). The CDR3 has 13 amino acids. The ends lost 6 bases at V and 8 bases at J; junction bases unmatched: 9. CDR3 in DNA: TGTGCCAGCAGAAGCCTCACAGGGGCAGAAGCTTTCTTT. Its protein product is CASRSLTGAEAFF.

The chain carries TRBV4-2 and TRBJ2-5; 7 bases map to TRBD2. The V and J ends lost 1 base and 5 bases, in that order; junction bases with no gene match: 7. Germline V CDR1 and CDR2: LGHNA, YNFKEQ. This CDR3 spans 15 amino acids. Here the CDR3 reads CASSQVGGGSETQYF. CDR3 coding DNA: TGTGCCAGCAGCCAAGTGGGGGGAGGGTCGGAGACCCAGTACTTC.

The rearrangement uses TRBV3-1 (or the pseudogene TRBV3-2) and TRBJ2-1, with 10 bases fitting TRBD2. Germline CDR1 and CDR2: LGHDT and YNNKEL (reference sequence). J lost 4 bases, V lost 4 bases, and 4 bases had no gene match. This CDR3 has 15 amino acids. Here the CDR3 reads CASSLRTSGYNEQFF. CDR3 DNA: TGTGCCAGCAGCCTTCGGACTAGCGGATACAATGAGCAGTTCTTC.

V gene TRBV7-3 combines with J gene TRBJ1-1; D unclear. The germline CDR1 and CDR2 sequences are SGHTA and FQGTGA. V was shortened by 0 bases and J by 5 bases, with 7 bases between the two germline ends. The CDR3 has 13 residues. CDR3 amino acids: CASSLTAGTEAFF. The CDR3 DNA follows: TGTGCCAGCAGCTTAACGGCTGGTACTGAAGCTTTCTTT.

This chain joins TRBV7-2 and TRBJ1-1, with a possible D match to TRBD1 (5 bases). This CDR3 comprises 15 residues. V dropped 2 bases and J dropped 3 bases, with 13 bases sitting between them. Germline values: CDR1 SGHTA, CDR2 FQGNSA. DNA of the CDR3: TGTGCCAGCAGCTTAAATGGGGGGGGAGACACTGAAGCTTTCTTT. Protein sequence: CASSLNGGGDTEAFF.

The genes are TRBV11-2 and TRBJ2-7; 12 bases are shared with TRBD2. The CDR3 has 18 residues. J was trimmed by 1 base and V by 3 bases; bases with no gene match: 10. The germline V gene has CDR1 SGHAT and CDR2 FQNNGV. The CDR3 DNA reads TGTGCCAGCAGCTTTGCCGGGACTAGCGGGCTACGATCCTACGAGCAGTACGTC. This translates into CASSFAGTSGLRSYEQYV.

This chain connects TRBV5-1 to TRBJ2-1; 12 nucleotides align to TRBD2. This CDR3 region has 14 residues. The trim removed 4 bases at V and 7 bases at J, leaving 3 bases unmatched. Germline V gene data show CDR1 as SGHRS and CDR2 as YFSETQ. DNA of the CDR3: TGCGCCAGCAGCCCGACTAGCGGGAGTAATGAGCAGTTCTTC. It is translated as CASSPTSGSNEQFF.

This clone came up a few times. The chain recombines TRBV6-5 with TRBJ2-5; maybe TRBD1 (5 bases). CDR1 is MNHEY, CDR2 SVGAGI, per germline. V gave up 2 bases and J gave up 2 bases, with 12 bases separating them. The CDR3 spans 15 residues. The CDR3, as DNA: TGTGCCAGCAGTTACACGACAGTACCTCAAGAGACCCAGTACTTC. This translates into CASSYTTVPQETQYF.

The chain combines TRBV28 with TRBJ1-2, with D maybe TRBD1 (5 bases). Trimming stripped 7 bases from V and 7 bases from J, with 25 bases between. This CDR3 is 16 amino acids long. In germline, CDR1 is MDHEN, CDR2 SYDVKM. The CDR3, as DNA: TGTGCCAGCAAAGAAGCAGTTTATGGGGGGACGGGTGGCTACACCTTC. Its translation: CASKEAVYGGTGGYTF.

The chain has TRBV19 and TRBJ2-6; tentatively, D is TRBD1 (6 bases). V dropped 11 bases and J dropped 0 bases, with 14 bases sitting between them. CDR1 and CDR2 from the germline V gene are LNHDA and SQIVND (reference sequence). The CDR3 has 15 amino acids. CDR3 sequence (DNA): TGTGCCTCAGGACAGTCGAGCTCTGGGGCCAACGTCCTGACTTTC. It is translated as CASGQSSSGANVLTF.

The rearrangement joins TRBV10-3 to TRBJ1-1; 9 positions agree with TRBD1. Germline CDR1 and CDR2: ENHRY and SYGVKD. V dropped 4 bases and J dropped 2; count of bases not matched to a gene: 2. This CDR3 spans 14 amino acids. This CDR3 reads CAISGQGGNTEAFF. In DNA form, the CDR3 reads TGTGCCATCAGTGGACAGGGGGGAAACACTGAAGCTTTCTTT.

This sequence joins TRBV19 and TRBJ2-7; 10 bases are a match to TRBD2. The CDR3 runs to 18 residues. J gave up 2 bases and V 5 bases, and 15 bases lay outside the gene matches. From germline, CDR1 is LNHDA and CDR2 SQIVND (reference sequence). CDR3 sequence: CASSLSRASGSETYEQYF. Here the CDR3 DNA reads TGTGCCAGTAGTCTATCCCGGGCTAGCGGGAGCGAAACCTACGAGCAGTACTTC. Full variable domain (rest looked up from reference TRBV19 and TRBJ2-7): DGGITQSPKYLFRKEGQNVTLSCEQNLNHDAMYWYRQDPGQGLRLIYYSQIVNDFQKGDIAEGYSVSREKKESFPLTVTSAQKNPTAFYLCASSLSRASGSETYEQYFGPGTRLTVT.

CDR3: CASSFRTGGGNSPLHF. DNA for the CDR3: TGTGCCAGCAGCTTCCGGACAGGGGGAGGTAATTCACCCCTCCACTTT. The V call is TRBV7-9, the J call TRBJ1-6, with TRBD1 identical over 10 bases. Germline CDR1 reads SEHNR; CDR2 reads FQNEAQ (reference sequence). The length of the CDR3 is 16 residues. V dropped 3 bases and J dropped 6; count of bases not matched to a gene: 5.

V usage is TRBV27 and J usage is TRBJ2-3; D is unresolved. Germline assignment: CDR1 MNHEY and CDR2 SMNVEV (reference sequence). Between the trimmed V and J ends, which lost 4 bases and 2 bases, there was a span of 4 bases. The CDR3 is 12 amino acids. The CDR3 protein is CASSSFTDTQYF. The CDR3 DNA sequence: TGTGCCAGCAGTTCCTTCACAGATACGCAGTATTTT.

The chain uses TRBV7-3 and TRBJ2-6; D is possibly TRBD2 (5 bases). The germline V gene encodes CDR1 SGHTA and CDR2 FQGTGA. Trimming shortened V by 1 base and J by 4 bases, and 11 bases separated the two germline ends. The CDR3 runs 16 residues. The CDR3 DNA reads as TGTGCCAGCAGCTTAATCTCCCCGGGGGGGGCCAACGTCCTGACTTTC. Amino acid sequence: CASSLISPGGANVLTF.

J is TRBJ1-5 and V is TRBV24-1, with no clear D. CDR1 and CDR2 (germline): KGHDR, SFDVKD. The CDR3 is made up of 14 amino acids. Trimming cost V 5 bases and J 3 bases, with 10 bases left between them. CDR3 protein: CATSGREVNQPQHF. The DNA of the CDR3 is TGTGCCACCAGTGGGCGGGAAGTCAATCAGCCCCAGCATTTT.

V and J are TRBV7-2 and TRBJ2-4; D unresolved. Germline V CDR1 and CDR2: SGHTA, FQGNSA. The CDR3 contains 15 residues. The V end was cut by 0 bases, the J end by 4 bases, with 10 bases between. CDR3 sequence reads: CASSLALGSKNIQYF. CDR3 bases: TGTGCCAGCAGCTTAGCGCTGGGCAGTAAAAACATTCAGTACTTC.

The chain carries TRBV4-2 and TRBJ1-5, with D unresolved. The CDR3 runs to 15 residues. Germline V gene lookup returns CDR1 LGHNA and CDR2 YNFKEQ. The ends were cut back, 0 bases at V and 3 bases at J, with 9 bases in the middle. CDR3 loop: CASSQDSGYNQPQHF. CDR3 coding DNA: TGTGCCAGCAGCCAAGACTCAGGTTACAATCAGCCCCAGCATTTT.